This TCR beta chain was observed in a study of blood T cells in healthy people across ages. The germline V gene encodes CDR1 DFQATT and CDR2 SNEGSKA (reference sequence). Trimming took off 0 bases at V and 9 bases at J, with 12 bases between the two ends. The CDR3 is made up of 13 amino acids. A second PCR of roughly 6 to 12 cycles used a sample-barcoded 5' primer and a J-beta primer mix. TCRdb re-derived calls from the 5' RACE reads in MiXCR, one entry per CDR3 protein. The table shows hundreds of thousands of distinct CDR3 sequences, with around a quarter occurring only once. This sample also appeared in a second study, on T cells of mothers and their children. From that study: Every mother produced more than 9.5 million TCR beta CDR3 reads, whereas every child provided about 3 million.

The receptor's source is a boy under 18 in good health. The chain has TRBV20-1 and TRBJ2-4; a weak D match, TRBD2 (6 bases). The source material was blood. CDR3 loop: CSAREGGVGIQYF. CDR3 coding DNA: TGCAGTGCTAGAGAGGGCGGGGTTGGCATTCAGTACTTC.